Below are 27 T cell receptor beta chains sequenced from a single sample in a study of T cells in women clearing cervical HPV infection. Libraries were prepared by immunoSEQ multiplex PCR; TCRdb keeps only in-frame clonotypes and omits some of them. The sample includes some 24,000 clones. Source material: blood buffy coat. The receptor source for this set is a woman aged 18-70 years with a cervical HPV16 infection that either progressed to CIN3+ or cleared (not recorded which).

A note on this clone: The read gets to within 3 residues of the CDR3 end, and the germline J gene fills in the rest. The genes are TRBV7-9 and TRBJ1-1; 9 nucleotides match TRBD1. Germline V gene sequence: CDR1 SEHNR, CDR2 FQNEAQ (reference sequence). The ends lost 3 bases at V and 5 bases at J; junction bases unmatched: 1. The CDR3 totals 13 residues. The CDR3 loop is CASSFDRGTEAFF. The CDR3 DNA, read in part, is TGTGCCAGCAGCTTCGACAGGGGGACTGAA.

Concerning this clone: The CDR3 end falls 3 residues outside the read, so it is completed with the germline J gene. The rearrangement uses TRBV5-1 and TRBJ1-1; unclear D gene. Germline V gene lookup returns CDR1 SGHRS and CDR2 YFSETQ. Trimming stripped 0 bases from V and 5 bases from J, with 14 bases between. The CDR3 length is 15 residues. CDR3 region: CASSLGAELWTEAFF. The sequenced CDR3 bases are TGCGCCAGCAGCTTGGGGGCTGAGCTATGGACTGAA.

The CDR3 DNA, read in part, is TGTGCCAGCAGTTCCGGGACAGGGGGACGGAAA. This translates into CASSSGTGGRK. The full CDR3 reads CASSSGTGGRKLFF. This chain links TRBV28 with TRBJ1-4, with TRBD1 identical over 11 bases. The CDR3 is cut off 3 residues early in the read; its end comes from the germline J gene. The V gene's germline CDR1 is MDHEN and CDR2 SYDVKM. This CDR3 comprises 14 residues.

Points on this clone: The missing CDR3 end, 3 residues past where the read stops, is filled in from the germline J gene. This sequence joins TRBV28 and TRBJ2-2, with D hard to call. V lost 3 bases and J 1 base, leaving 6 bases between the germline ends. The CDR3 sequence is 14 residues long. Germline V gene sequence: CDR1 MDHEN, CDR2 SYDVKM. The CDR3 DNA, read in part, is TGTGCCAGCAGTTTGAGACAGAACACCGGGGAG. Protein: CASSLRQNTGE. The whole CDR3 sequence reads CASSLRQNTGELFF.

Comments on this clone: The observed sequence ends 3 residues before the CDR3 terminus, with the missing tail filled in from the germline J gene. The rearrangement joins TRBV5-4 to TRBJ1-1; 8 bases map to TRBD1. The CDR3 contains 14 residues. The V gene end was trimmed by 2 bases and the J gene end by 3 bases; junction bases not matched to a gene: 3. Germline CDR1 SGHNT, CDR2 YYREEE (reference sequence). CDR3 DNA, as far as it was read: TGTGCCAGCAGCTTTTTACAGGGGGACACTGAA. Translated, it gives CASSFLQGDTE. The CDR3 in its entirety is CASSFLQGDTEAFF.

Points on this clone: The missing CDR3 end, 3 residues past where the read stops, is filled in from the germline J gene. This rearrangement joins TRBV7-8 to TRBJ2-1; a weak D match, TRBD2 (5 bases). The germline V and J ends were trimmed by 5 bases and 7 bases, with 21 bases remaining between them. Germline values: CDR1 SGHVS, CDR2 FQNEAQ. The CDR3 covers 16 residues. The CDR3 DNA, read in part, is TGTGCCAGCAGCCACCCTGGAGCTAGCCAGATTAATGAG. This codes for CASSHPGASQINE. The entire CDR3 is CASSHPGASQINEQFF.

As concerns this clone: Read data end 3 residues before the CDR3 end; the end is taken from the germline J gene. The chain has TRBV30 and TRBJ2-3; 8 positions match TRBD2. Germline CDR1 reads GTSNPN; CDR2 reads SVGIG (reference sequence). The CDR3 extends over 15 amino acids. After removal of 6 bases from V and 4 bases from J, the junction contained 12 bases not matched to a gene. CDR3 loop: CACSPGLGLADTQYF. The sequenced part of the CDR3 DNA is TGTGCCTGTTCCCCGGGACTAGGTCTGGCAGATACG.

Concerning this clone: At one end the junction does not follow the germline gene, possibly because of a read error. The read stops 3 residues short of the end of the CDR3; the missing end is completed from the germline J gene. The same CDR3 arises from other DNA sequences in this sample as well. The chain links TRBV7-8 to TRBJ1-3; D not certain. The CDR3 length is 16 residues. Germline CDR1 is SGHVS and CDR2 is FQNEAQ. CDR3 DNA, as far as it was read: TGTGCCAGCAGCCCGCTAGATCTGAGCTCTGGAAACACT. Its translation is CASSPLDLSSGNT. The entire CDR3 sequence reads CASSPLDLSSGNTIYF.

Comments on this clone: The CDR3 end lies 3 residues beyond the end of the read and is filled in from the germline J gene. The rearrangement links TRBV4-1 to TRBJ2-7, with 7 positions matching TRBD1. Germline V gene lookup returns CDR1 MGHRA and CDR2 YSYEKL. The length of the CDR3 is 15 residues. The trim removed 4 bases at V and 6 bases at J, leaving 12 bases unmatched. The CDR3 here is CASSLEHRGASEQYF. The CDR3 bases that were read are TGCGCCAGCAGCCTTGAGCACAGGGGAGCATCCGAG.

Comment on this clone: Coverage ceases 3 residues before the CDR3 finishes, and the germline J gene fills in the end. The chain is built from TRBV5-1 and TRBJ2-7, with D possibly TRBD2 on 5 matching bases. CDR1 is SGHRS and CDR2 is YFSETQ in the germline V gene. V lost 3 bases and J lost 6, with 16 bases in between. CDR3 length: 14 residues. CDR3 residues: CASSSSGIEGEQYF. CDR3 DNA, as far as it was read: TGCGCCAGCAGCTCGAGCGGAATAGAGGGCGAG. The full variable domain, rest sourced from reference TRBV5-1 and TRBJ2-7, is KAGVTQTPRYLIKTRGQQVTLSCSPISGHRSVSWYQQTPGQGLQFLFEYFSETQRNKGNFPGRFSGRQFSNSRSEMNVSTLELGDSALYLCASSSSGIEGEQYFGPGTRLTVT.

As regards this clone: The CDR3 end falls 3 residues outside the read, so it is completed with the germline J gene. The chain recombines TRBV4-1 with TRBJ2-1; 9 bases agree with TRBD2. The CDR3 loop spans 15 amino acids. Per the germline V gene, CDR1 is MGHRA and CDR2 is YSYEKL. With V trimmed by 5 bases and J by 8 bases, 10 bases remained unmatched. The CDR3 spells CASSAIAGAGDEQFF. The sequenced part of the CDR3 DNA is TGCGCCAGCAGCGCCATAGCGGGAGCTGGCGATGAG.

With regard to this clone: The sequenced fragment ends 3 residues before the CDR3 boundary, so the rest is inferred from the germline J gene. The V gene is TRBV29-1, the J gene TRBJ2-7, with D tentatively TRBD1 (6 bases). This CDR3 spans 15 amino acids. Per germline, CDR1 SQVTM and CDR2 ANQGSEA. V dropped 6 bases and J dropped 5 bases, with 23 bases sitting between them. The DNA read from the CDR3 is TGCAGCGTCGGATCGTCTACCGGGACAATCAACGAG. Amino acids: CSVGSSTGTINE. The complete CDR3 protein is CSVGSSTGTINEQYF.

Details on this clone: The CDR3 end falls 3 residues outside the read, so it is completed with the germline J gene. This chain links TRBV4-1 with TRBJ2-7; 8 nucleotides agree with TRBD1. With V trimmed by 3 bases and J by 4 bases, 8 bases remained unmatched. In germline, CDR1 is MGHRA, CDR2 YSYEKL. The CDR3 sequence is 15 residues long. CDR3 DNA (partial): TGCGCCAGCAGCCAGCAGACAGGGGAGTATTACGAG. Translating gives CASSQQTGEYYE. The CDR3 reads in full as CASSQQTGEYYEQYF.

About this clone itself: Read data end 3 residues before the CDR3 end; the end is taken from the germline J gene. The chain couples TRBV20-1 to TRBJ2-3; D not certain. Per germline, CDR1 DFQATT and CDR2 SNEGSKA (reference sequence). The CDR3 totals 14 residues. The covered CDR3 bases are TGCAGTGCTACCAAGACGGATAGCAATCAGCCG. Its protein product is CSATKTDSNQP. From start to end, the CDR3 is CSATKTDSNQPQYF.

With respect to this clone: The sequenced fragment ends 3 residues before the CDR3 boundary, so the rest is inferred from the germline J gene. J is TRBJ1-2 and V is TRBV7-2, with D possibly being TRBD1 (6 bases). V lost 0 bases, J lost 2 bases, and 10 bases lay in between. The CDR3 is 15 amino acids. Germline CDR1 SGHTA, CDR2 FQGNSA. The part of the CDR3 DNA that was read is TGTGCCAGCAGCTTAGCTACGGACAGAAACTATGGC. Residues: CASSLATDRNYG. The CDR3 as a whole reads CASSLATDRNYGYTF.

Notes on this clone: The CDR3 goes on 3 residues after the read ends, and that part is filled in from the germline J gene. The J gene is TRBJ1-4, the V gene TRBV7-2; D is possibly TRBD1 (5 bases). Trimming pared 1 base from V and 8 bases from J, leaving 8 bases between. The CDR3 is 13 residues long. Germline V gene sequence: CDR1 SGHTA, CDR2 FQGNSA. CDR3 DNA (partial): TGTGCCAGCAGCTTAGTGGGGGGAGAAAAA. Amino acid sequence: CASSLVGGEK. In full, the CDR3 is CASSLVGGEKLFF. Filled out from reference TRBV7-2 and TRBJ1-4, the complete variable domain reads GAGVSQSPSNKVTEKGKDVELRCDPISGHTALYWYRQSLGQGLEFLIYFQGNSAPDKSGLPSDRFSAERTGGSVSTLTIQRTQQEDSAVYLCASSLVGGEKLFFGSGTQLSVL.

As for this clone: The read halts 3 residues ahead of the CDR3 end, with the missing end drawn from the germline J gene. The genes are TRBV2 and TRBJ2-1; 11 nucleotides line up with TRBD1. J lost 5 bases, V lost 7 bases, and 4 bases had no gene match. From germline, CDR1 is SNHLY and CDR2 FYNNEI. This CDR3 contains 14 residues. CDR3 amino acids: CASKPGQGDNEQFF. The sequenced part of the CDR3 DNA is TGTGCCAGCAAGCCGGGACAGGGGGACAATGAG.

The CDR3 region is CASSPPRTGDYEQYF. The covered CDR3 bases are TGTGCCAGCAGCCCGCCTAGGACAGGGGACTACGAG. The rearrangement joins TRBV11-3 to TRBJ2-7; the match to TRBD1 covers 9 bases. The CDR3 extends 3 residues past the end of the read, so its final part is completed from the germline J gene. The CDR3 runs to 15 residues. Germline assignment: CDR1 SGHNT and CDR2 YENEEA. With V trimmed by 5 bases and J by 3 bases, 8 bases remained unmatched.

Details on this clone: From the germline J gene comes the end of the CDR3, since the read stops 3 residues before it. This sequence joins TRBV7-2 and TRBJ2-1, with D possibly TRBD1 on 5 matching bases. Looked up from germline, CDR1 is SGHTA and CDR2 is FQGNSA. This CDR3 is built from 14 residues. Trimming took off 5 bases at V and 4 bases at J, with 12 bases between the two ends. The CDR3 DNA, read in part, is TGTGCCAGCAGCCCCCATCAGGGTTACAATGAG. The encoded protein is CASSPHQGYNE. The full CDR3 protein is CASSPHQGYNEQFF.

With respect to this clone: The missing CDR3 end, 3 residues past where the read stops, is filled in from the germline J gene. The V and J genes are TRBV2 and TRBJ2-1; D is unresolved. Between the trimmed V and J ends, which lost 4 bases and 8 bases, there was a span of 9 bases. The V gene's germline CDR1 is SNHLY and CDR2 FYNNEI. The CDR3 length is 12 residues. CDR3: CASSGQAHEQFF. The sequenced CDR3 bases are TGTGCCAGCAGTGGTCAGGCCCATGAG.

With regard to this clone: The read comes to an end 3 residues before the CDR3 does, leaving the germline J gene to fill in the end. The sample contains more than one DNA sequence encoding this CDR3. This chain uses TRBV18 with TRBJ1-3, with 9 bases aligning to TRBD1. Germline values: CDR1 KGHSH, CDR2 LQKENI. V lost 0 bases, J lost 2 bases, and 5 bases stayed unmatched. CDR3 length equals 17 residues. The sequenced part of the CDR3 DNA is TGTGCCAGCTCACCACCAGGACAGGGGACGGCTGGAAACACC. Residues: CASSPPGQGTAGNT. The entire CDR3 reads CASSPPGQGTAGNTIYF.

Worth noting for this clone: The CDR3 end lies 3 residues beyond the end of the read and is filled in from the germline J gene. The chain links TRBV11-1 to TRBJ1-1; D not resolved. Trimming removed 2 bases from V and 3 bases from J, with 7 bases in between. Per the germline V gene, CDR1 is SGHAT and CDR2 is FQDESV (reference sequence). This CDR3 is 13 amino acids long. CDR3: CASSLIPDTEAFF. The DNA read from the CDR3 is TGTGCCAGCAGCTTAATTCCCGACACTGAA.

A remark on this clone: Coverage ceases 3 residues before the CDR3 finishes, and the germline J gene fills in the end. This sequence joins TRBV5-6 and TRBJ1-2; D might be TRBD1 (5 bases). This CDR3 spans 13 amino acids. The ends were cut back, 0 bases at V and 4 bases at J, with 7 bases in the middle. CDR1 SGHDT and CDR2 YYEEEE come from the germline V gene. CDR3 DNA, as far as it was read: TGTGCCAGCAGCTTGGGGGGCCCCTATGGC. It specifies CASSLGGPYG. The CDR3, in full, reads CASSLGGPYGYTF.

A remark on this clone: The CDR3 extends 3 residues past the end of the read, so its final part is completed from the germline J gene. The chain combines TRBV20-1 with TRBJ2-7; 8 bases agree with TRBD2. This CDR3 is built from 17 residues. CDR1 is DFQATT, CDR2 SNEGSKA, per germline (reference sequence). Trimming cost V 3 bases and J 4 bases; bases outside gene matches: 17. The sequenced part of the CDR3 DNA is TGCAGTGCTAGCGCTCCCACGGGCGGGGGGTTTAGGTACGAG. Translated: CSASAPTGGGFRYE. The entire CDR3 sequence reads CSASAPTGGGFRYEQYF.

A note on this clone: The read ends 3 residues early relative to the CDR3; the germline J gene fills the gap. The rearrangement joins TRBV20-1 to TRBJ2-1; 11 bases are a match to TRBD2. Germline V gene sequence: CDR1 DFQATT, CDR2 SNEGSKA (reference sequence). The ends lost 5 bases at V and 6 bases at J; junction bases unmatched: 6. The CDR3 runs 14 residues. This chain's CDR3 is CSARLAGGGNEQFF. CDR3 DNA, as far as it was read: TGCAGTGCTCGTCTAGCGGGAGGCGGCAATGAG.

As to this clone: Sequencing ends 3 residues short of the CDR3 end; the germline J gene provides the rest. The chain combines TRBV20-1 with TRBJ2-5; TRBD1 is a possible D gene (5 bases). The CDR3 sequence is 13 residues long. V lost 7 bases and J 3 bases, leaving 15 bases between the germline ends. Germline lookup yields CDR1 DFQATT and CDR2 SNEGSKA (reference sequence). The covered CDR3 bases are TGCAGTGGCCTCAAAGGGGCGGAAGAGACC. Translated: CSGLKGAEET. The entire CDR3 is CSGLKGAEETQYF.

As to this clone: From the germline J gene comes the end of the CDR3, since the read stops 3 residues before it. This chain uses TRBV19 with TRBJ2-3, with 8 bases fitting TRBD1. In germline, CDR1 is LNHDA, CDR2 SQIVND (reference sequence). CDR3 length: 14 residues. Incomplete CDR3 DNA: TGTGCCAGTAGCCCAGGGGGCCCAAATCAGCCG. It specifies CASSPGGPNQP. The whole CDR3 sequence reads CASSPGGPNQPQYF.